This is a list of T cell receptor beta chains from one sample in a study of identical twins. Using its own MiXCR run on the 5' RACE reads, TCRdb lists one record per CDR3 protein. The repertoire holds around 480,000 distinct CDR3 sequences, with 14% as singletons. This sample was shared with a second study, whose subject was yellow fever vaccine responses in identical twins.

Sequenced input: CD4+ T cells sorted from blood. The receptor source for this set is a woman in her late teens or twenties in good health. CDR3s include the opening cysteine and the closing phenylalanine or tryptophan.

V gene: TRBV19
J gene: TRBJ1-5
CDR3 protein: CASTDSLWAQHF

V gene: TRBV6-1
J gene: TRBJ2-2
CDR3 protein: CASSTLRGGGTGELFF

V gene: TRBV30
J gene: TRBJ2-5
CDR3 protein: CAWCGGGVTTQYF

V gene: TRBV28
J gene: TRBJ2-7
CDR3 protein: CASTSNGYEQYF

V gene: TRBV6-5
J gene: TRBJ1-1
CDR3 protein: CASSYTGDRFAFF

V gene: TRBV5-6
J gene: TRBJ2-5
CDR3 protein: CASSPVDREGTQYF

V gene: TRBV29-1
J gene: TRBJ2-3
CDR3 protein: CSVEDLSRGGADTQYF

V gene: TRBV5-4
J gene: TRBJ2-3
CDR3 protein: CASSLSSGATDTQYF

V gene: TRBV12-3/TRBV12-4
J gene: TRBJ2-7
CDR3 protein: CASRSPGSGGYEQYF

V gene: TRBV20-1
J gene: TRBJ2-3
CDR3 protein: CSATVLQGSSTDTQYF

V gene: TRBV7-6
J gene: TRBJ2-7
CDR3 protein: CASSLGPGKKNYEQYF

V gene: TRBV5-1
J gene: TRBJ2-3
CDR3 protein: CASRPLGGVAGRVGDTQYF

V gene: TRBV12-3/TRBV12-4
J gene: TRBJ2-1
CDR3 protein: CASSWDRAFNEQFF

V gene: TRBV5-1
J gene: TRBJ2-5
CDR3 protein: CASSAGLAGQETQYF

V gene: TRBV5-1
J gene: TRBJ2-5
CDR3 protein: CASSIRGTDTQETQYF

V gene: TRBV12-3/TRBV12-4
J gene: TRBJ2-7
CDR3 protein: CASSLRYRSEQYF

V gene: TRBV4-1
J gene: TRBJ2-1
CDR3 protein: CASSLRLSGTYNEQFF

V gene: TRBV6-2/TRBV6-3
J gene: TRBJ2-1
CDR3 protein: CASEPSGRGSNEQFF

V gene: TRBV12-3/TRBV12-4
J gene: TRBJ2-3
CDR3 protein: CASSRTSIHTDTQYF

V gene: TRBV6-5
J gene: TRBJ2-1
CDR3 protein: CASSYDPALGIDEQFF

V gene: TRBV2
J gene: TRBJ2-3
CDR3 protein: CTSSPSLSSGGLTDTQYF

V gene: TRBV20-1
J gene: TRBJ1-2
CDR3 protein: CSAKMGDYGYTF

V gene: TRBV29-1
J gene: TRBJ2-3
CDR3 protein: CSVVRDTQYF

V gene: TRBV14
J gene: TRBJ2-1
CDR3 protein: CASSPAGKSYNEQFF

V gene: TRBV7-2
J gene: TRBJ2-4
CDR3 protein: CASSLRGGGGAKNIQYF

V gene: TRBV5-1
J gene: TRBJ2-4
CDR3 protein: CASSSSQGGMSNIQYF

V gene: TRBV30
J gene: TRBJ2-7
CDR3 protein: CAWGGSTYEQYF

V gene: TRBV7-9
J gene: TRBJ1-2
CDR3 protein: CASSHLDSYGYTF

V gene: TRBV10-3
J gene: TRBJ2-3
CDR3 protein: CAISESGITDTQYF

V gene: TRBV5-5
J gene: TRBJ2-7
CDR3 protein: CASSFLGTGAYEQYF

V gene: TRBV6-2/TRBV6-3
J gene: TRBJ2-7
CDR3 protein: CASSYSDRSLYEQYF

V gene: TRBV18
J gene: TRBJ2-5
CDR3 protein: CASSPSPGETQYF

V gene: TRBV20-1
J gene: TRBJ2-7
CDR3 protein: CSAWTSGTYEQYF

V gene: TRBV21-1
J gene: TRBJ1-2
CDR3 protein: CASMERRDGYTF

V gene: TRBV4-1
J gene: TRBJ2-1
CDR3 protein: CASSQGLSPYNEQFF

V gene: TRBV5-6
J gene: TRBJ2-1
CDR3 protein: CASSLRDALNEQFF

V gene: TRBV5-1
J gene: TRBJ1-6
CDR3 protein: CASSPDGSSYNSPLHF

V gene: TRBV7-9
J gene: TRBJ2-6
CDR3 protein: CASSADRGSIISSGANVLTF

V gene: TRBV12-3/TRBV12-4
J gene: TRBJ2-7
CDR3 protein: CATRLAGGSYEQYF

V gene: TRBV7-9
J gene: TRBJ2-1
CDR3 protein: CASSPRQVGNEQFF

V gene: TRBV6-5
J gene: TRBJ2-3
CDR3 protein: CASSYSDRTNTQYF

V gene: TRBV12-3/TRBV12-4
J gene: TRBJ2-7
CDR3 protein: CASSFPKVGGTGYYEQYF

V gene: TRBV5-5
J gene: TRBJ2-1
CDR3 protein: CASSLGSAFGNEQFF

V gene: TRBV2
J gene: TRBJ2-7
CDR3 protein: CASSDGTVYEQYF

V gene: TRBV20-1
J gene: TRBJ2-2
CDR3 protein: CSARGQGFAGELFF

V gene: TRBV7-9
J gene: TRBJ2-1
CDR3 protein: CASSSKKASGMYNEQFF

V gene: TRBV25-1
J gene: TRBJ1-2
CDR3 protein: CASSEGQGGKVSF

V gene: TRBV3-1
J gene: TRBJ2-1
CDR3 protein: CASSQVVGQGTEQFF

V gene: TRBV29-1
J gene: TRBJ2-7
CDR3 protein: CSATLGYEQYF

V gene: TRBV7-3
J gene: TRBJ2-1
CDR3 protein: CASSPVGRGGRNEQFF

V gene: TRBV5-1
J gene: TRBJ2-2
CDR3 protein: CASTTFWANTGELFF

V gene: TRBV6-1
J gene: TRBJ2-7
CDR3 protein: CASSPGTGGLYEQYF

V gene: TRBV4-2
J gene: TRBJ2-1
CDR3 protein: CASSQVLGNEQFF

V gene: TRBV9
J gene: TRBJ2-5
CDR3 protein: CASSPSNGIGETQYF

V gene: TRBV2
J gene: TRBJ2-3
CDR3 protein: CASRPRSGTDTQYF

V gene: TRBV7-9
J gene: TRBJ1-1
CDR3 protein: CASSLVRSSRTEAFF

V gene: TRBV5-1
J gene: TRBJ2-7
CDR3 protein: CASSLVLASYEQYF

V gene: TRBV7-9
J gene: TRBJ2-1
CDR3 protein: CASSITGGEFDEQFF

V gene: TRBV11-3
J gene: TRBJ2-1
CDR3 protein: CASSRSPSYNEQFF